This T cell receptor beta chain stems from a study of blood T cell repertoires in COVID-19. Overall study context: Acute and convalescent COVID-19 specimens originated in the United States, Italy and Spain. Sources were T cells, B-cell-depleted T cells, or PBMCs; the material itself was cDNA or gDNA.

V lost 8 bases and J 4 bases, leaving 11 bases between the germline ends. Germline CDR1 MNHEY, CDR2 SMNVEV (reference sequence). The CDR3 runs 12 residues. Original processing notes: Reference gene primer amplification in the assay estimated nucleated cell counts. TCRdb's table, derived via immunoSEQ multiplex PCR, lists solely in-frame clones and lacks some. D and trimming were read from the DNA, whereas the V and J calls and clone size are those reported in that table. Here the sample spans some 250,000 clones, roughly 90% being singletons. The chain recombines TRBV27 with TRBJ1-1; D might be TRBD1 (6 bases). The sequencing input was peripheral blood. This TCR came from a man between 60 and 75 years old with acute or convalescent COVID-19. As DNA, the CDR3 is TGTGCCAGCCGTATAGGGGGCACTGAAGCTTTCTTT. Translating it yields CASRIGGTEAFF.